The entry below describes one TCR beta chain. The data derive from a study of blood T cell repertoires in COVID-19. The assay was immunoSEQ multiplex PCR, and TCRdb's table has in-frame clones only and misses some. The sample shows fewer than 350,000 clones, over 85% of them seen only once. The CDR3 is 17 residues long. The trim removed 3 bases at V and 6 bases at J, leaving 13 bases unmatched. Germline V gives CDR1 SGHVS, CDR2 FNYEAQ. The sequencing input was peripheral blood. This chain connects TRBV7-6 to TRBJ2-2, with 7 bases aligning to TRBD1. The source is a woman aged 60-75 years with COVID-19, enrolled during active disease. CDR3 in amino acids: CASSFRQGPTGPGELFF. CDR3 in DNA: TGTGCCAGCAGCTTCCGACAGGGCCCCACGGGACCCGGGGAGCTGTTTTTT.